One sample yielded the 19 T cell receptor beta chains listed below, sequenced in a study of T cell clonality in common variable immunodeficiency. Libraries were prepared by immunoSEQ multiplex PCR; TCRdb keeps only in-frame clonotypes and omits some of them. The sample has roughly 43,000 clones, none seen only once. Sample: peripheral blood mononuclear cells. Receptors originate from a person between 18 and 69 years old in good health.

Only a few counts were recorded for this clone. This is likely an artifact of a read error, given a far larger clone one base away. Read sequence stops 3 residues before the CDR3 end, and the germline J gene provides the missing end. The chain links TRBV19 to TRBJ2-5, with 7 bases fitting TRBD1. Germline assignment: CDR1 LNHDA and CDR2 SQIVND (reference sequence). This CDR3 contains 16 residues. The V segment lost 5 bases and the J segment 7 bases; nucleotides outside the gene matches: 16. The CDR3 bases that were read are TGTGCCAGTAGTCACTCCGGCCGGGACAGAGAAGGGACC. It specifies CASSHSGRDREGT. The full CDR3 is CASSHSGRDREGTQYF.

In this sample, this clone turned up many times. The CDR3 end is not reached by the read, which stops 3 residues before it; the germline J gene fills it in. The chain employs TRBV9 and TRBJ1-5; D gene uncertain. The V end was cut by 2 bases, the J end by 0 bases, with 3 bases between. The CDR3 contains 13 residues. From germline, CDR1 is SGDLS and CDR2 YYNGEE. The CDR3 region is CASSVGSNQPQHF. The covered CDR3 bases are TGTGCCAGCAGCGTCGGTAGCAATCAGCCC. The variable domain in full, with the rest retrieved from reference TRBV9 and TRBJ1-5, is DSGVTQTPKHLITATGQRVTLRCSPRSGDLSVYWYQQSLDQGLQFLIQYYNGEERAKGNILERFSAQQFPDLHSELNLSSLELGDSALYFCASSVGSNQPQHFGDGTRLSIL.

This clone was counted at least ten times. The DNA ends 3 residues before the CDR3 does, and the rest of the CDR3 is filled in from the germline J gene. The gene calls are TRBV6-1 and TRBJ2-7; 9 bases line up with TRBD2. V shed 2 bases and J 5 bases; nucleotides not matched to a gene: 13. Germline CDR1 MNHNS, CDR2 SASEGT. The CDR3 covers 17 residues. CDR3 DNA (partial): TGTGCCAGCAGTGAAAGTTGGCTAGCGGGATTAATGGACGAG. Protein product: CASSESWLAGLMDE. The full CDR3 protein is CASSESWLAGLMDEQYF.

This clone was detected ten times or more. With the read ending 3 residues before the CDR3 end, the germline J gene is used to fill in that end. This chain links TRBV20-1 with TRBJ2-1; TRBD2 aligns across 7 bases. Germline assignment: CDR1 DFQATT and CDR2 SNEGSKA (reference sequence). V was clipped by 6 bases and J by 3 bases; unmatched bases: 14. This CDR3 contains 16 residues. This CDR3 reads CSAPTTGGGLYNEQFF. CDR3 DNA (partial): TGCAGTGCCCCGACAACGGGGGGTGGCCTCTACAATGAG.

In its sample, this clone was seen a few times. The read halts 3 residues ahead of the CDR3 end, with the missing end drawn from the germline J gene. This chain joins TRBV6-1 and TRBJ1-2; TRBD1 agrees at 11 bases. The CDR3 has 15 amino acids. CDR1 is MNHNS, CDR2 SASEGT, per germline. CDR3 DNA (partial): TGTGCCAGCAGTGGCGGGACAGGGGGAAACTACGAC. This encodes CASSGGTGGNYD. The CDR3 in full is CASSGGTGGNYDYTF.

This clone was seen at least ten times. Read data end 3 residues before the CDR3 end; the end is taken from the germline J gene. The rearrangement links TRBV7-3 to TRBJ2-3; possibly TRBD2 for D (5 bases). Germline V gives CDR1 SGHTA, CDR2 FQGTGA. Trimming removed 5 bases from V and 4 bases from J, with 10 bases in between. The CDR3 is 13 residues long. CDR3 loop: CASSPTKADTQYF. The sequenced CDR3 bases are TGTGCCAGCAGCCCGACTAAGGCAGATACG.

The table lists this clone with many counts. The read terminates 3 residues ahead of where the CDR3 ends, so the germline J gene completes it. The chain carries TRBV19 and TRBJ2-7; 12 bases fit TRBD1. V trimming: 7 bases; J trimming: 4 bases; junction bases outside the gene matches: 2. This CDR3 comprises 13 residues. Germline V lookup: CDR1 LNHDA, CDR2 SQIVND (reference sequence). CDR3 protein: CASMGQGAYEQYF. CDR3 bases read: TGTGCCAGTATGGGACAGGGGGCTTACGAG.

In its sample, this clone was seen many times. The read gets to within 3 residues of the CDR3 end, and the germline J gene fills in the rest. The chain is built from TRBV28 and TRBJ2-2, with no clear D. Germline V gene lookup returns CDR1 MDHEN and CDR2 SYDVKM. The CDR3 totals 14 residues. Trimming left V 3 bases short and J 1 base short, with 6 bases between. The CDR3 sequence: CASSFRRNTGELFF. Partial CDR3 DNA: TGTGCCAGCAGTTTCAGGAGGAACACCGGGGAG.

There are many counts of this clone. The read finishes 3 residues shy of the CDR3 end, and the germline J gene is used to complete it. The chain has TRBV5-1 and TRBJ2-7; 7 bases match TRBD2. The CDR3 is 15 amino acids. Germline V gene data show CDR1 as SGHRS and CDR2 as YFSETQ. V trimming: 3 bases; J trimming: 2 bases; junction bases outside the gene matches: 8. Partial CDR3 DNA: TGCGCCAGCAGCTATCAGCACAGCGGGACCTACGAG. Protein sequence: CASSYQHSGTYE. The whole CDR3 sequence is CASSYQHSGTYEQYF.

This clone occurred many times. The read gets to within 3 residues of the CDR3 end, and the germline J gene fills in the rest. The chain uses TRBV7-9 and TRBJ1-3, with a weak D call TRBD1 (5 bases). CDR3 size: 14 residues. Germline CDR1 reads SEHNR; CDR2 reads FQNEAQ (reference sequence). V lost 3 bases to trimming and J lost 8 bases, with 14 bases between them. CDR3 DNA (partial): TGTGCCAGCAGCTTGTCCGGGGGAAGGGACACC. As protein: CASSLSGGRDT. The full CDR3 sequence reads CASSLSGGRDTIYF.

This clone was seen at least ten times. The CDR3 sequence is CASSRQGASYEQYF. CDR3 DNA (partial): TGTGCCAGTAGCCGACAGGGGGCCAGCTACGAG. V and J are TRBV19 and TRBJ2-7; 10 nucleotides match TRBD1. The CDR3 is cut off 3 residues early in the read; its end comes from the germline J gene. CDR3 length: 14 amino acids. Germline V CDR1 and CDR2: LNHDA, SQIVND (reference sequence). V shed 6 bases, J shed 3 bases, and the junction held 5 bases outside the gene matches.

This clone was found many times. The sequenced CDR3 bases are TGTGCCAGCAGCCAAAGGGGTAGCACCGGGGAG. It codes for CASSQRGSTGE. The CDR3 as a whole reads CASSQRGSTGELFF. The chain combines TRBV7-3 with TRBJ2-2; tentatively, D is TRBD1 (5 bases). The CDR3 extends 3 residues past the end of the read, so its final part is completed from the germline J gene. CDR3 size: 14 residues. Germline V gene sequence: CDR1 SGHTA, CDR2 FQGTGA. V lost 5 bases to trimming and J lost 4 bases, with 11 bases between them.

This clone was recorded at least ten times. The CDR3 extends 3 residues past the end of the read, so its final part is completed from the germline J gene. The rearrangement links TRBV27 to TRBJ2-3; TRBD2 agrees at 7 bases. Germline-derived CDR1 and CDR2 are MNHEY and SMNVEV (reference sequence). Trimming took 5 bases from V and 0 from J; bases not matched to a gene: 5. The CDR3 consists of 15 residues. The CDR3: CASSLAVMSTDTQYF. The covered CDR3 bases are TGTGCCAGCAGTCTAGCGGTTATGAGCACAGATACG.

This clone was observed many times. Incomplete CDR3 DNA: TGTGCCAGCAGCCCAGGGACAGGGGGGACCGGGGAG. It codes for CASSPGTGGTGE. The entire CDR3 protein is CASSPGTGGTGELFF. This rearrangement joins TRBV7-6 to TRBJ2-2; TRBD1 matches at 11 bases. The read is 3 residues too short to cover the CDR3 end, so that end is filled in from the germline J gene. Germline V gene sequence: CDR1 SGHVS, CDR2 FNYEAQ. The trim removed 5 bases at V and 5 bases at J, leaving 4 bases unmatched. CDR3 size: 15 residues.

This clone was recorded at least ten times. The read terminates 3 residues before the CDR3 end, so the remaining end is supplied by the germline J gene. This chain joins TRBV2 and TRBJ2-3; D gene ambiguous. CDR1 and CDR2 from the germline V gene are SNHLY and FYNNEI. V lost 2 bases, J lost 4 bases, and 10 bases lay in between. The CDR3 is 14 residues long. The CDR3 reads CASSESVRADTQYF. CDR3 DNA (partial): TGTGCCAGCAGTGAATCCGTAAGGGCAGATACG.

At least ten counts were recorded for this clone. The read terminates 3 residues before the CDR3 end, so the remaining end is supplied by the germline J gene. This chain uses TRBV28 with TRBJ2-3; the match to TRBD2 covers 7 bases. V lost 7 bases to trimming and J lost 2 bases; unmatched junction nucleotides: 12. From germline, CDR1 is MDHEN and CDR2 SYDVKM. The CDR3 covers 16 residues. CDR3 in amino acids: CASTSGLYYATDTQYF. CDR3 DNA, as far as it was read: TGTGCCAGCACTAGCGGACTATACTATGCCACAGATACG.

The sample holds many counts of this clone. The read terminates 3 residues ahead of where the CDR3 ends, so the germline J gene completes it. V usage is TRBV30 and J usage is TRBJ2-5; tentative D call: TRBD1 (6 bases). The CDR3 totals 14 residues. CDR1 and CDR2 (germline): GTSNPN, SVGIG (reference sequence). The V end lost 5 bases, the J end lost 2 bases, and 15 bases lay between the germline ends. The CDR3 protein is CAWSTGSLQETQYF. Incomplete CDR3 DNA: TGTGCCTGGTCAACAGGGTCTTTGCAAGAGACC.

This clone turned up a few times. This likely traces to a read error, being one base from a far larger clone. The read ends 3 residues shy of where the CDR3 ends; the end is completed using the germline J gene. This CDR3 is also generated by other DNA sequences in the sample. This chain joins TRBV5-1 and TRBJ2-1; 10 bases line up with TRBD2. J gave up 8 bases and V 4 bases, and 12 bases lay outside the gene matches. CDR3 length: 16 residues. Germline values: CDR1 SGHRS, CDR2 YFSETQ. CDR3 bases read: TGCGCCAGCAGCCTGGCCCCTAGCGGGAGTTCCCATGAG. This translates into CASSLAPSGSSHE. The entire CDR3 is CASSLAPSGSSHEQFF.

This clone was counted many times. The sequenced fragment ends 3 residues before the CDR3 boundary, so the rest is inferred from the germline J gene. The chain combines TRBV7-2 with TRBJ2-5; TRBD1 matches 9 bases. This CDR3 has 14 residues. The J segment lost 2 bases and the V segment lost 5 bases, leaving 3 bases of the junction unmatched. Germline assignment: CDR1 SGHTA and CDR2 FQGNSA. CDR3 sequence reads: CASSAGTGQETQYF. CDR3 DNA (partial): TGTGCCAGCAGCGCCGGGACAGGGCAAGAGACC.